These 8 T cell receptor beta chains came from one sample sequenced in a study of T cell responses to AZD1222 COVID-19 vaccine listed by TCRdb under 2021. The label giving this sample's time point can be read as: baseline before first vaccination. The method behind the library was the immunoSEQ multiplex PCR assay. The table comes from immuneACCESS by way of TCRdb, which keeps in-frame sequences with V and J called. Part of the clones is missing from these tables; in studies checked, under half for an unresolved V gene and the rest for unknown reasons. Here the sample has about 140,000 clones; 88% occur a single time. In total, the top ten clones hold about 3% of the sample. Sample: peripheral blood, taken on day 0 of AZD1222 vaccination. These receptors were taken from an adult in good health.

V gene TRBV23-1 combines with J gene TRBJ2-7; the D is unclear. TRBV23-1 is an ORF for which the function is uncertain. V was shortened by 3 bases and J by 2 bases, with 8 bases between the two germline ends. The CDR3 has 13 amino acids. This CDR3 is CASSHLGPYEQYF. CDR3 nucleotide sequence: TGCGCCAGCAGTCATCTGGGTCCCTACGAGCAGTACTTC.

CDR3 residues: CATRDRELDTQYF. The CDR3 DNA sequence: TGTGCCACGAGGGACAGGGAATTAGATACGCAGTATTTT. The rearrangement joins TRBV10-3 to TRBJ2-3; 9 nucleotides line up with TRBD1. The CDR3 loop spans 13 amino acids. With 10 bases clipped from V and 5 bases from J, the junction kept 7 bases outside the gene matches. CDR1 is ENHRY and CDR2 is SYGVKD in the germline V gene.

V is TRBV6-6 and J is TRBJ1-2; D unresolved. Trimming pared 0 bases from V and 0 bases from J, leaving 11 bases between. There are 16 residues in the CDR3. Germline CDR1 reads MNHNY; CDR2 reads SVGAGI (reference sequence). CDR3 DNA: TGTGCCAGCAGTTACTCGACGCAGAAAACTAACTATGGCTACACCTTC. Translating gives CASSYSTQKTNYGYTF.

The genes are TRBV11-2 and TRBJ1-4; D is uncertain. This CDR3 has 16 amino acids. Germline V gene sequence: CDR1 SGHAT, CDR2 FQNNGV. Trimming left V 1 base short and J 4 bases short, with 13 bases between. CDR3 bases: TGTGCCAGCAGCTTAGGGGTCCACACAGTTAATGAAAAACTGTTTTTT. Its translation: CASSLGVHTVNEKLFF.

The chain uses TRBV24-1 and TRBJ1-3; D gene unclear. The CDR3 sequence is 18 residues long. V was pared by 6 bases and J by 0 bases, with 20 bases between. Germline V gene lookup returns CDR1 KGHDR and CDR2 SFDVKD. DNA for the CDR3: TGTGCCACCAGTCCCGGGTCGTCAGGTCGCCACTCTGGAAACACCATATATTTT. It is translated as CATSPGSSGRHSGNTIYF.

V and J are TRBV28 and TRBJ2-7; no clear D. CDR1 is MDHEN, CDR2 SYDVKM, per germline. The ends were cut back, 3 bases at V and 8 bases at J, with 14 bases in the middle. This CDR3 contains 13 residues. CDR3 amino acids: CASSFPSLEKQYF. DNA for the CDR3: TGTGCCAGCAGTTTTCCTTCCTTAGAAAAGCAGTACTTC.

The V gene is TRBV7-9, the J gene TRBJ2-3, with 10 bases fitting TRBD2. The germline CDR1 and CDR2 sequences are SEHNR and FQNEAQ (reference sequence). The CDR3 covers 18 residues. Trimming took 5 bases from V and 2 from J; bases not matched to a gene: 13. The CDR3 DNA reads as TGTGCCAGCAGCGATAAATGGTTGGGACTAGCGCACACAGATACGCAGTATTTT. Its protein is CASSDKWLGLAHTDTQYF. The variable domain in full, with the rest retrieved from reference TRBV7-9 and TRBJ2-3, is DTGVSQNPRHKITKRGQNVTFRCDPISEHNRLYWYRQTLGQGPEFLTYFQNEAQLEKSRLLSDRFSAERPKGSFSTLEIQRTEQGDSAMYLCASSDKWLGLAHTDTQYFGPGTRLTVL.

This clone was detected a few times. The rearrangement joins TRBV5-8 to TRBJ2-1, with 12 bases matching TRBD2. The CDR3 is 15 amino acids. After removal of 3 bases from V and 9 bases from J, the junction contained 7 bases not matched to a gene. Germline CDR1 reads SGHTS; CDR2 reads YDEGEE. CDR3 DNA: TGTGCCAGCAGCTGGGCTAGCGGGAGGGCCTTTGAGCAGTTCTTC. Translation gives CASSWASGRAFEQFF.